This TCR beta chain was captured by sequencing in a study of shared T cell receptors in the human thymus. TCRdb keeps only in-frame clones here, not all; method: immunoSEQ multiplex PCR. The data contain hundreds of thousands of clones, about 90% of them singletons. The CDR3 has 16 residues. Losses at the gene ends were 0 bases for V and 3 bases for J; bases not matched to a gene: 0. The V gene's germline CDR1 is PRHDT and CDR2 FYEKMQ (reference sequence). These data were also reused for a study on human thymus T cells. From that study: Thymic repertoires overlap heavily among unrelated individuals, related research has reported.

Sequencing was done on a sample of thymocytes. This clonotype was sampled from a boy less than two years old with a congenital heart defect. The chain recombines TRBV13 with TRBJ2-2; TRBD2 matches at 11 bases. The CDR3: CASSLGLAGDTGELFF. CDR3 in DNA: TGTGCCAGCAGCTTAGGACTAGCGGGAGACACCGGGGAGCTGTTTTTT.